Listed here is a single T cell receptor beta chain. Its target is unknown. The table came from immunoSEQ multiplex PCR; TCRdb's copy has only in-frame clones and leaves some out. The sample contains some 50,000 clones, over 80% of which appear only once. This sample is drawn from a study of T cells in localized non-small cell lung cancer. Germline V gene lookup returns CDR1 SGHRS and CDR2 YFSETQ. This CDR3 has 18 amino acids. V lost 0 bases to trimming and J lost 8 bases, with 26 bases between them. Study outcomes and limitations: Researchers found a median roughly 56 of the top 100 tumor clones in adjacent lung. Exceeding tumor, uninvolved adjacent lung had the highest T cell clonality.

The sequencing here drew on peripheral blood mononuclear cells, taken before any cancer treatment. The origin of this receptor is a man between 35 and 75 years old with stage III lung adenocarcinoma. The chain couples TRBV5-1 to TRBJ1-2; D is ambiguous. The DNA of the CDR3 is TGCGCCAGCAGCTTGGCCGGGCAGGTCGCCTCCCTCGGCGACGGCTACACCTTC. Its protein product is CASSLAGQVASLGDGYTF.